This T cell receptor beta chain derives from a study of T cell responses to AZD1222 COVID-19 vaccine. Overall study results and limits: Variant regions that are unmutated are reportedly the target of nearly half of spike-specific TCRs.

Some clones are missing from TCRdb's copy, which holds only in-frame ones; the method was immunoSEQ multiplex PCR. The sample contains about 270,000 clones, around 93% of which appear only once. This clone was seen just once. As yet, its antigen is unknown. V was clipped by 5 bases and J by 7 bases; unmatched bases: 14. Per the germline V gene, CDR1 is MDHEN and CDR2 is SYDVKM. This CDR3 comprises 16 residues. The material was peripheral blood, obtained 28 days after the second AZD1222 dose. V and J are TRBV28 and TRBJ1-2; TRBD1 matches 9 bases. This TCR was recovered from an adult who received the AZD1222 COVID-19 vaccine. The CDR3 DNA reads TGTGCCAGCAGTCAACCGTTCATTGACAGGGGGACTGGCTACACCTTC. Its protein is CASSQPFIDRGTGYTF.